This T cell receptor (beta chain) was recorded in a study of CD8 T cells in ankylosing spondylitis. Points from the study as a whole: Several highly homologous variants made up a TCR beta motif, and this motif appeared characteristic of ankylosing spondylitis blood. In ankylosing spondylitis patients, matched synovial fluid reportedly showed significant enrichment of disease-linked clones.

In regard to this clonotype: What it recognizes is unknown. A much more abundant neighbour one base away suggests this may be a read error. This is likely a read error, given that the CDR3 carries no conserved phenylalanine or tryptophan at its end.

This CDR3 has 14 residues. Trimming shortened V by 6 bases and J by 4 bases, and 14 bases separated the two germline ends. Germline CDR1 reads SGHRS; CDR2 reads YFSETQ. Via MiXCR, TCRdb re-called the 5' RACE reads, giving one row per CDR3 protein. The sample holds hundreds of thousands of distinct CDR3 sequences, about 12% seen once. The receptor's source is a male donor with ankylosing spondylitis. This rearrangement joins TRBV5-1 to TRBJ2-1, with D perhaps assigned TRBD1 or TRBD2 (5 bases each). The sample comprised blood, either unsorted or a sorted T cell fraction (not recorded which). In DNA, the CDR3 is TGCGCCAGCACCCCGGGACGTAATTACAATGAGCAGTTCCTC. It translates to CASTPGRNYNEQFL.